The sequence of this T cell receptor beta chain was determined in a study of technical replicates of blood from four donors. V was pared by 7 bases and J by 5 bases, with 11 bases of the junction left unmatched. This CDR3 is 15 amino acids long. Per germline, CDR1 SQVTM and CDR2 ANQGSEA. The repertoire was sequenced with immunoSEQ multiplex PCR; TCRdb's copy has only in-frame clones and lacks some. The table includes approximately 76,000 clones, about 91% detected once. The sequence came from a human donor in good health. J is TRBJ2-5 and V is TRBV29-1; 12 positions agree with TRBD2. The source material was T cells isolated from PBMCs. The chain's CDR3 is CSGLGLAGGKETQYF. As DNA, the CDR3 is TGCAGCGGCCTTGGGCTAGCGGGAGGGAAGGAGACCCAGTACTTC.